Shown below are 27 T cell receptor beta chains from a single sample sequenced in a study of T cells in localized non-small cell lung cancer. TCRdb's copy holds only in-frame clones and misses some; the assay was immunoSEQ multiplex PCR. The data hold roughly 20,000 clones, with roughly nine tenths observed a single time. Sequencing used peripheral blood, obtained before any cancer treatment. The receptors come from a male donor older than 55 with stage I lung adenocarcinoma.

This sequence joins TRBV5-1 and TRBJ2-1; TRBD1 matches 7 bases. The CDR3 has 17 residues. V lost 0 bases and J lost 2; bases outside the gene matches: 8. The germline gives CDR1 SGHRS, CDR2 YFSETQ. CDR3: CASSLDPTGVPYNEQFF. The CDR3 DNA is TGCGCCAGCAGCTTGGACCCTACAGGGGTACCCTACAATGAGCAGTTCTTC.

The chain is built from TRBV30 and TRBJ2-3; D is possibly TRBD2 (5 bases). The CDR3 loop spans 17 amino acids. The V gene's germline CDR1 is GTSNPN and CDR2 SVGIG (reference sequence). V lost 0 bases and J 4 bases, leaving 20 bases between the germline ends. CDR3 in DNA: TGTGCCTGGAGTGTCCTGGTGGGGAGCCCTTTTGCAGATACGCAGTATTTT. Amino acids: CAWSVLVGSPFADTQYF.

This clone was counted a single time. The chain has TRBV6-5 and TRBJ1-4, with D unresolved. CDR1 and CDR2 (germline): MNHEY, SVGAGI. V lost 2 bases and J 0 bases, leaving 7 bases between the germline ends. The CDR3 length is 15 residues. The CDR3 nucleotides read TGTGCCAGCAGTTACGGGTCAGCAACTAATGAAAAACTGTTTTTT. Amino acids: CASSYGSATNEKLFF.

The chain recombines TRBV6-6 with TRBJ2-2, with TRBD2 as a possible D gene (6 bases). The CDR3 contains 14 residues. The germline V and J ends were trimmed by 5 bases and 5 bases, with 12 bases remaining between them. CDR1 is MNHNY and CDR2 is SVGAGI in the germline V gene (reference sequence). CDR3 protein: CASSKALATGELFF. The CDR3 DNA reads TGTGCCAGCAGTAAGGCACTAGCAACCGGGGAGCTGTTTTTT.

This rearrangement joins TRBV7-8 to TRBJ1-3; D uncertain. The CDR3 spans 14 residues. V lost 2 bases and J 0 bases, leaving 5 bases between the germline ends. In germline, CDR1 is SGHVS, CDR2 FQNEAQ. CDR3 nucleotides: TGTGCCAGCAGCTTATTAGTCTCTGGAAACACCATATATTTT. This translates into CASSLLVSGNTIYF.

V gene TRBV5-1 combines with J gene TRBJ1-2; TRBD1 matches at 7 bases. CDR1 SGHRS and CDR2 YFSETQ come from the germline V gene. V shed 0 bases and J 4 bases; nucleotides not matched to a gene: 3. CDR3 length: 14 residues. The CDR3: CASSLDRGSYGYTF. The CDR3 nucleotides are TGCGCCAGCAGCTTGGACAGGGGATCCTATGGCTACACCTTC.

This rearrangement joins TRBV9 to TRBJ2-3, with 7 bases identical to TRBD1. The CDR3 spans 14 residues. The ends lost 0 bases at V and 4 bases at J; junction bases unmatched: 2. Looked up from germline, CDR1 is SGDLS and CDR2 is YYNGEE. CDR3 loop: CASSVAQGADTQYF. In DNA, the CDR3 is TGTGCCAGCAGCGTAGCCCAGGGGGCAGATACGCAGTATTTT.

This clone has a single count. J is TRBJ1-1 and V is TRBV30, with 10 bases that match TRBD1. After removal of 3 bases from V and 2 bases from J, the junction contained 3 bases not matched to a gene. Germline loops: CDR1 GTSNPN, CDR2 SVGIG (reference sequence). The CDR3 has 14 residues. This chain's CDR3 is CAWRRQGANTEAFF. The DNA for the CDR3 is TGTGCCTGGAGGAGACAGGGGGCAAACACTGAAGCTTTCTTT.

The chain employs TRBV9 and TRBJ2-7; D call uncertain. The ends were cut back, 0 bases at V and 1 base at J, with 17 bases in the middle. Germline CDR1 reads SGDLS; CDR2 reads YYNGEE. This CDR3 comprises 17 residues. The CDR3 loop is CASSVDIGGEISYEQYF. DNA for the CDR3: TGTGCCAGCAGCGTAGATATAGGCGGCGAAATATCCTACGAGCAGTACTTC.

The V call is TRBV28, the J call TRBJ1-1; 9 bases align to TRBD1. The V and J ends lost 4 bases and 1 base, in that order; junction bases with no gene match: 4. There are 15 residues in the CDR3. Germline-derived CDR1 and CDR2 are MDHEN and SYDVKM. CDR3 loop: CASSSQGAPNTEAFF. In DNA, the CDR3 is TGTGCCAGCAGTTCACAGGGGGCGCCGAACACTGAAGCTTTCTTT.

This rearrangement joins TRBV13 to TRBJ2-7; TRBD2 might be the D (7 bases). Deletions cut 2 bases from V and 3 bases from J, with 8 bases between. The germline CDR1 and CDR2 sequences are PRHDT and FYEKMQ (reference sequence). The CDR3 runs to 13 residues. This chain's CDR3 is CASSLRGGYEQYF. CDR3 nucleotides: TGTGCCAGCAGCTTAAGGGGGGGCTACGAGCAGTACTTC.

CDR3 region: CASSPGRDRYTEQYF. CDR3 in DNA: TGCGCCAGCAGCCCGGGGCGGGACAGATATACCGAGCAGTACTTC. The rearrangement joins TRBV5-1 to TRBJ2-7, with D possibly TRBD1 on 7 matching bases. This CDR3 comprises 15 residues. V was cut by 4 bases and J by 6 bases, with 20 bases left in between. Germline CDR1 SGHRS, CDR2 YFSETQ.

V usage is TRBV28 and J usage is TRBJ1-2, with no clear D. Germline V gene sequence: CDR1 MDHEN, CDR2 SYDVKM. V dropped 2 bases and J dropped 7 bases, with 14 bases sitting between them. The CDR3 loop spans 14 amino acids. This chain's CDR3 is CASSLVQAPSGYTF. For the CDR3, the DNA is TGTGCCAGCAGTTTAGTGCAGGCTCCGAGTGGCTACACCTTC.

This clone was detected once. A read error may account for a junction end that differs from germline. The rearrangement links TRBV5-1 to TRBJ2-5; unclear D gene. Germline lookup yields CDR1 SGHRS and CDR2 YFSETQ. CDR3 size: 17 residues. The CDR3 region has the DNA TGCGCCAGCAGTTTGGGCCTTAGTGAGCAAGACCAAGAGACCCAGTACTTC. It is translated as CASSLGLSEQDQETQYF.

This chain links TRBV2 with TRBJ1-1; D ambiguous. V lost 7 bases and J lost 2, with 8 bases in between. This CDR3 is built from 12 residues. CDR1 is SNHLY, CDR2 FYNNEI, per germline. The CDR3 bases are TGTGCCAGCAAAGGGTTTAACACTGAAGCTTTCTTT. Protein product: CASKGFNTEAFF.

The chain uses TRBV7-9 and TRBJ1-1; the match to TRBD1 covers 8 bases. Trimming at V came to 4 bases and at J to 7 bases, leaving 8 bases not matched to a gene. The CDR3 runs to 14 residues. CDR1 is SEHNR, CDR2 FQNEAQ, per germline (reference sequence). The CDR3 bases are TGTGCCAGCAGCTCCCGATTTGGACAGGGTGAAGCTTTCTTT. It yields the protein CASSSRFGQGEAFF. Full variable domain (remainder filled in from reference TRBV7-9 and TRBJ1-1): DTGVSQNPRHKITKRGQNVTFRCDPISEHNRLYWYRQTLGQGPEFLTYFQNEAQLEKSRLLSDRFSAERPKGSFSTLEIQRTEQGDSAMYLCASSSRFGQGEAFFGQGTRLTVV.

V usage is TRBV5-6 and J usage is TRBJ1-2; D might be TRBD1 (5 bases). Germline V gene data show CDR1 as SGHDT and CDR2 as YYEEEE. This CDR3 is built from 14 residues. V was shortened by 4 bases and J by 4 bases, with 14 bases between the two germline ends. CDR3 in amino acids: CASSTPRDFYGYTF. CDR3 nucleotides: TGTGCCAGCAGCACCCCCAGGGATTTCTATGGCTACACCTTC. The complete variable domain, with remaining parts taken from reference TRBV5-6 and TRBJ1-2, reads DAGVTQSPTHLIKTRGQQVTLRCSPKSGHDTVSWYQQALGQGPQFIFQYYEEEERQRGNFPDRFSGHQFPNYSSELNVNALLLGDSALYLCASSTPRDFYGYTFGSGTRLTVV.

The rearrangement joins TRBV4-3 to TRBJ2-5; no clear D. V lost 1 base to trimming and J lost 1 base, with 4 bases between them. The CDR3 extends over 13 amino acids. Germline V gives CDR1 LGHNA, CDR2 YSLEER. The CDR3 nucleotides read TGCGCCAGCAGCCAAGCCACCCAAGAGACCCAGTACTTC. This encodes CASSQATQETQYF.

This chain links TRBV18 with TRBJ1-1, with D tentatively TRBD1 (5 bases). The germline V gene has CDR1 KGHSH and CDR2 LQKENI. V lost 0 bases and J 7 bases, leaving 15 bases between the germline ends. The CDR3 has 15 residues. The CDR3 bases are TGTGCCAGCTCACCACCTATTTTTGAGGGGTTTGAAGCTTTCTTT. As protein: CASSPPIFEGFEAFF.

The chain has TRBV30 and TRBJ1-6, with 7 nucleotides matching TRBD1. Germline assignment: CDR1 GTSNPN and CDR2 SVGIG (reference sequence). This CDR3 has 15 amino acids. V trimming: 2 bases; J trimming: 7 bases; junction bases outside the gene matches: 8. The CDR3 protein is CAWSLNRQGNSPLHF. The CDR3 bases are TGTGCCTGGAGTCTTAACCGACAGGGAAATTCACCCCTCCACTTT.

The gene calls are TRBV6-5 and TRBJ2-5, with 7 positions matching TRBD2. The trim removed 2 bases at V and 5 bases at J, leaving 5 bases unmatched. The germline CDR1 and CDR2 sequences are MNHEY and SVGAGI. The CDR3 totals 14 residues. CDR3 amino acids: CASSYGEGRETQYF. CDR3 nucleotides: TGTGCCAGCAGTTACGGGGAGGGCAGGGAGACCCAGTACTTC.

The CDR3 coding sequence is TGTGCCAGCAGCTTGGTCGGATTGGGGTTAGCTGGAGAGCAGTACTTC. Encoded protein: CASSLVGLGLAGEQYF. This sequence joins TRBV5-6 and TRBJ2-7, with unresolved D. The length of the CDR3 is 16 residues. V was clipped by 0 bases and J by 7 bases, with 20 bases between them. Germline-derived CDR1 and CDR2 are SGHDT and YYEEEE.

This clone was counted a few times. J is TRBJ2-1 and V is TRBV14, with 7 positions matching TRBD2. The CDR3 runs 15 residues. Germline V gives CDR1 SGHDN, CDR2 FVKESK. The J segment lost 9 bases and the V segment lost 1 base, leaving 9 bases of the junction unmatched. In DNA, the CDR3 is TGTGCCAGCAGCCAAGCCGAGCGGGGAGGGGTTGAGCAGTTCTTC. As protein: CASSQAERGGVEQFF. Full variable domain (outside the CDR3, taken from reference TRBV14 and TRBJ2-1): EAGVTQFPSHSVIEKGQTVTLRCDPISGHDNLYWYRRVMGKEIKFLLHFVKESKQDESGMPNNRFLAERTGGTYSTLKVQPAELEDSGVYFCASSQAERGGVEQFFGPGTRLTVL.

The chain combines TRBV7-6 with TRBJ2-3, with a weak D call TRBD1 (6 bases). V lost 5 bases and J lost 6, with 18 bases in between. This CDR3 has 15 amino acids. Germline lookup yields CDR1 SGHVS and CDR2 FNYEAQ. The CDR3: CASSEQGLGTDTQYF. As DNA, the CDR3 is TGTGCCAGCAGCGAACAGGGTTTGGGTACGGATACGCAGTATTTT. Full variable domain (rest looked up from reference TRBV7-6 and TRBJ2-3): GAGVSQSPRYKVTKRGQDVALRCDPISGHVSLYWYRQALGQGPEFLTYFNYEAQQDKSGLPNDRFSAERPEGSISTLTIQRTEQRDSAMYRCASSEQGLGTDTQYFGPGTRLTVL.

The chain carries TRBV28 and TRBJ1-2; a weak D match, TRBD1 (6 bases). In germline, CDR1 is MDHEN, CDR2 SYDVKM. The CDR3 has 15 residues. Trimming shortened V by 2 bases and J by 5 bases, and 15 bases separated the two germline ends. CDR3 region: CASSLKWGRGYGYTF. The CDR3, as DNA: TGTGCCAGCAGTTTAAAATGGGGGAGGGGGTATGGCTACACCTTC.

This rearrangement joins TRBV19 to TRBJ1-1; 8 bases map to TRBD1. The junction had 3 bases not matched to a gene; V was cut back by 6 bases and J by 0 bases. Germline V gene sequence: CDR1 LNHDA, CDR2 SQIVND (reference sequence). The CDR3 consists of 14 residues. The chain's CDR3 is CASRDRAMNTEAFF. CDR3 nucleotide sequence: TGTGCCAGTAGGGACAGGGCCATGAACACTGAAGCTTTCTTT.

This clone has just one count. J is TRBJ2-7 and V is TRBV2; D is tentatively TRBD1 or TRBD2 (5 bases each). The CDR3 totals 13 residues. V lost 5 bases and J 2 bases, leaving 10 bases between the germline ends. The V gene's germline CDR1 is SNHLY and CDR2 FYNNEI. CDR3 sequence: CASSRDGTYEQYF. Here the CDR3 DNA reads TGTGCCAGCAGTCGGGACGGTACCTACGAGCAGTACTTC.